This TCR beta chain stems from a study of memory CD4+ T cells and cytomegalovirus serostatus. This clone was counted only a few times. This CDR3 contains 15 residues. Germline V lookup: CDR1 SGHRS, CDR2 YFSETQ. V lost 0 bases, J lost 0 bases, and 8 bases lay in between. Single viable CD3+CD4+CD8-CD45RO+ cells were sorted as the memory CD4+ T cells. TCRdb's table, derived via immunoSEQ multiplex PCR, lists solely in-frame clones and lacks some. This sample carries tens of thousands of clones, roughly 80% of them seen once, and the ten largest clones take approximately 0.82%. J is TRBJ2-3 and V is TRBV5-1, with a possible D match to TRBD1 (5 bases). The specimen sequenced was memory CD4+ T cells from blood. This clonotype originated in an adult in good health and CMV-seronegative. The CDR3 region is CASSLGGISTDTQYF. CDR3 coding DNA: TGCGCCAGCAGCTTGGGGGGCATTAGCACAGATACGCAGTATTTT.